This T cell receptor beta chain was identified in a study of T cells after yellow fever vaccination (dated by TCRdb to about 2019). The study in broad terms: The SMART-Seq v4 Ultra Low Input RNA kit was used to prepare libraries from fractions with low cell numbers. Two healthy male donors, one aged 18 to 29 and one aged 30 to 40 years, made up the cohort. Blood samples were taken at several timepoints before and after primary and secondary immunization, and bulk PBMC replicates and cell subsets were isolated. To track T-cell clones before and after primary and booster YFV17D yellow fever vaccination, bulk TCR alpha and beta repertoires were sequenced longitudinally.

Its CDR3 holds 11 amino acids, cysteine through phenylalanine. Only CDR3 DNA remains: 33 bases, in frame from the first base. Trimming takes 4 bases from V and 2 bases from J, and the germline ends sit 5 bases apart. CDR1 and CDR2, per the germline V gene (reference sequence), are DFQATT and SNEGSKA. Per the publication, the treatment or condition label means: live attenuated yellow fever vaccine strain. Two biological replicates of bulk PBMCs were collected at each blood-draw timepoint. PBMCs were isolated from peripheral blood using a standard Ficoll-Paque protocol. RNA was extracted with TriZol from bulk PBMCs, CD4 and CD8 fractions, and dextramer-positive and dextramer-negative fractions. Synthesis of TCR cDNA relied on 5'RACE template switching, a step that introduced a universal primer site along with unique molecular identifiers. Priming of cDNA synthesis was performed from both the TCR alpha and TCR beta constant segments. Libraries were amplified in two PCR steps, with sample barcodes and sequencing adapters added in the second step. Sequencing of the libraries was done on either Illumina HiSeq 2500 (2x100 bp) or NovaSeq (2x150 bp). The original pipeline was this. MIGEC handled demultiplexing of reads and collapsing into UMI consensus sequences, while MiXCR performed V(D)J alignment. Vaccine-responding clonotypes were identified with edgeR using replicate PBMC samples, with FDR below 0.01 and a log2 fold change above 5 up to day 15 being required. Each bulk clonotype received a CD4 or CD8 identity based on whether the sequenced CD4 or CD8 repertoire contained that clonotype at higher abundance. The raw public reads went through TCRdb reprocessing: fastp at Q25, MiXCR clone calling, in-frame beta chains kept. When rows share a CDR3 protein, they turn into one entry using the most common DNA and genes. The V and J calls shown here were made by TCRdb, not taken from the authors' results. This sample comprises a few hundred thousand distinct CDR3 sequences, approximately 9% of them detected only once. More than 15% of the sample rests with the top ten.

This clonotype has ten or more counts. Its antigen has not been determined. Per-base quality was not reported, and no clone a single base away is much larger than it. What the study reported, not specific to this receptor: Because only two donors were included in the study, the extent to which the findings can be generalized is limited. A small fraction of clonotypes showed up in both the CD4 and CD8 compartments, probably as a result of convergent recombination. Computational filtering was needed because FACS-sorted repertoires could contain abundant contaminating clonotypes from the bulk population. After the booster, most of the clones that had expanded following primary vaccination were detected again (almost 98% of CD4 and roughly nine tenths of CD8), which suggests that memory was broadly maintained. Compared with the primary T-cell response, the secondary T-cell response was faster but weaker, reaching its peak on day 5 rather than on day 15.

The input for sequencing was PBMCs, taken on the day of the first yellow fever vaccination. Recombination joined TRBV20-1 with TRBJ1-2, with the D segment identity uncertain. This clonotype was sampled from a man aged 18 to 35 who received the YFV17D yellow fever vaccine. The CDR3 sequence is CSATDNYGYTF. The nucleotides read TGCAGTGCTACCGACAACTATGGCTACACCTTC.